This is a list of T cell receptor beta chains from one sample in a study of cytomegalovirus exposure and HLA in healthy donors. Produced via immunoSEQ multiplex PCR; TCRdb's table is partial and in-frame only. This sample carries some 130,000 clones, 65% to 80% of them seen once, and the ten largest clones take around 7%. Sample: PBMCs. The receptors stem from a middle-aged man in good health and CMV-seropositive. The CDR3 runs from the conserved cysteine through the conserved F or W. The D gene is left open where the match is weak. A clone size is listed for some rows: how often the clone was seen (once, few, many), or a class if it is expanded.

D gene,V gene,CDR3 length,J gene,clone size,CDR3 protein,CDR3 DNA
TRBD1,TRBV28,16,TRBJ1-2,NA,CASSFSGQRGGYGYTF,TGTGCCAGCAGTTTTTCGGGACAGAGGGGTGGCTATGGCTACACCTTC
TRBD2,TRBV7-9,17,TRBJ2-3,NA,CSSSPRTGLGSTDTQYF,TGTTCCAGCAGCCCCAGGACCGGACTAGGAAGCACAGATACGCAGTATTTT
NA,TRBV6-5,15,TRBJ2-7,few,CASSYTIPGSYEQYF,TGTGCCAGCAGTTACACAATCCCAGGGTCCTACGAGCAGTACTTC
TRBD2,TRBV9,17,TRBJ2-5,NA,CASSVGASGNVGETQYF,TGTGCCAGCAGCGTAGGGGCTAGCGGGAATGTGGGCGAGACCCAGTACTTC
TRBD1,TRBV7-9,15,TRBJ1-2,NA,CASSLEGTGGYGYTF,TGTGCCAGCAGCTTAGAAGGGACAGGGGGCTATGGCTACACCTTC
NA,TRBV19,15,TRBJ1-4,NA,CATGNVGGTNEKLFF,TGTGCCACGGGGAACGTCGGGGGAACTAATGAAAAACTGTTTTTT
NA,TRBV10-1,12,TRBJ2-7,NA,CARPGHIYEQYF,TGCGCCAGACCGGGACATATCTACGAGCAGTACTTC
NA,TRBV7-3,15,TRBJ1-4,NA,CASSRTGTLNEKLFF,TGTGCCAGCAGCCGTACAGGGACACTTAATGAAAAACTGTTTTTT
NA,TRBV10-1,15,TRBJ2-5,NA,CANSLPLPSQETQYF,TGCGCCAATTCACTCCCCCTTCCGAGCCAAGAGACCCAGTACTTC
TRBD1,TRBV11-3,16,TRBJ2-2,NA,CASSLDATGGTGELFF,TGTGCCAGCAGCTTAGACGCTACAGGGGGCACCGGGGAGCTGTTTTTT
NA,TRBV28,13,TRBJ2-7,NA,CASSLAGTHEQYF,TGTGCCAGCAGTTTGGCAGGAACCCACGAGCAGTACTTC
NA,TRBV2,15,TRBJ2-7,NA,CATPQRAGANHEQYF,TGTGCCACACCCCAAAGGGCAGGGGCCAACCACGAGCAGTACTTC
NA,TRBV5-1,14,TRBJ1-4,NA,CASSLGGDNEKLFF,TGCGCCAGCAGCTTGGGGGGGGATAATGAAAAACTGTTTTTT
NA,TRBV10-1,14,TRBJ2-7,NA,CASSENQGSYEQYF,TGCGCCAGCAGTGAGAATCAGGGATCCTACGAGCAGTACTTC
NA,TRBV28,14,TRBJ2-1,few,CASSFLGLYNEQFF,TGTGCCAGCAGTTTCTTGGGCCTCTACAATGAGCAGTTCTTC
NA,TRBV11-3,16,TRBJ2-5,NA,CASSLGGRGVGETQYF,TGTGCCAGCAGCTTAGGAGGCAGGGGGGTCGGCGAGACCCAGTACTTC
NA,TRBV5-1,14,TRBJ2-7,NA,CASSPGQSRQEQYF,TGCGCCAGCAGCCCGGGACAAAGCCGTCAGGAGCAGTACTTC
NA,TRBV29-1,13,TRBJ2-7,NA,CSVNTQFTYEQYF,TGCAGCGTGAACACCCAATTCACCTACGAGCAGTACTTC
NA,TRBV6-5,13,TRBJ1-1,NA,CASSSRPRAEAFF,TGTGCCAGCAGTTCCCGGCCGCGGGCTGAAGCTTTCTTT
TRBD1,TRBV7-8,15,TRBJ1-3,NA,CASSLTGATGSTIYF,TGTGCCAGCAGCTTAACAGGGGCCACGGGGAGCACCATATATTTT
NA,TRBV6-5,16,TRBJ2-5,few,CASSYYSRTLQETQYF,TGTGCCAGCAGTTACTATTCGAGGACACTACAAGAGACCCAGTACTTC
TRBD1,TRBV4-1,15,TRBJ2-7,once,CASSQEGRTGYEQYF,TGCGCCAGCAGCCAAGAAGGAAGGACAGGTTACGAGCAGTACTTC
NA,TRBV6-1,11,TRBJ1-1,NA,CASSGDFEAFF,TGTGCCAGCAGCGGGGACTTTGAAGCTTTCTTT
TRBD2,TRBV4-2,17,TRBJ2-7,NA,CASSQGSQREASYEQYF,TGTGCCAGCAGCCAAGGTTCCCAGCGGGAGGCGTCCTACGAGCAGTACTTC
TRBD2,TRBV6-4,15,TRBJ2-2,NA,CASSDIAGDTGELFF,TGTGCCAGCAGTGATATAGCGGGAGACACCGGGGAGCTGTTTTTT
NA,TRBV28,13,TRBJ1-2,NA,CASSELGGVGYTF,TGTGCCAGCAGTGAGCTAGGGGGTGTTGGCTACACCTTC
TRBD2,TRBV30,15,TRBJ2-1,once,CAWSAGTSAFNEQFF,TGTGCCTGGAGTGCGGGGACTAGCGCCTTTAATGAGCAGTTCTTC
TRBD1,TRBV28,14,TRBJ1-3,NA,CASTTGGTGNTIYF,TGTGCCAGCACGACAGGGGGCACTGGAAACACCATATATTTT
TRBD1,TRBV2,14,TRBJ1-4,NA,CASSEGDRGRGLFF,TGTGCCAGCAGCGAGGGGGACAGGGGACGTGGACTGTTTTTT
NA,TRBV19,14,TRBJ2-2,once,CASSLTVRTGELFF,TGTGCCAGTAGCCTGACAGTAAGAACCGGGGAGCTGTTTTTT
NA,TRBV6-1,15,TRBJ1-2,NA,CASSEAFYDSKGYTF,TGTGCCAGCAGTGAAGCGTTCTACGACAGTAAAGGCTACACCTTC
NA,TRBV5-4,14,TRBJ2-3,NA,CASSLLRFTDTQYF,TGTGCCAGCAGCTTGTTGCGGTTCACAGATACGCAGTATTTT
TRBD1,TRBV6-1,15,TRBJ1-3,NA,CASSAGQGVGNTIYF,TGTGCCAGCAGCGCGGGACAGGGCGTTGGAAACACCATATATTTT
TRBD1,TRBV16,14,TRBJ1-2,NA,CASSPRTGVTGYTF,TGTGCCAGCAGTCCAAGGACAGGGGTTACTGGCTACACCTTC
NA,TRBV18,12,TRBJ1-4,NA,CASSLRIEKLFF,TGTGCCAGCTCACTTCGTATTGAAAAACTGTTTTTT
NA,TRBV7-2,14,TRBJ1-1,NA,CASKLALGLPEAFF,TGTGCCAGCAAGCTAGCGTTAGGGTTACCTGAAGCTTTCTTT
TRBD2,TRBV7-3,15,TRBJ2-1,NA,CASSSAGGSYNEQFF,TGTGCCAGCAGTTCAGCGGGGGGCTCCTACAATGAGCAGTTCTTC
NA,TRBV19,16,TRBJ1-2,NA,CASIMGGKPDYGGYTF,TGTGCCAGTATCATGGGGGGGAAACCTGACTATGGTGGCTACACCTTC
TRBD1,TRBV28,14,TRBJ1-2,NA,CASSPQGGSYGYTF,TGTGCCAGCAGTCCCCAGGGGGGTTCCTATGGCTACACCTTC
NA,TRBV30,13,TRBJ1-5,NA,CAWSVRGFQPQHF,TGTGCCTGGAGTGTACGGGGTTTCCAGCCCCAGCATTTT
TRBD1,TRBV5-4,14,TRBJ1-3,few,CASSRDRVANTIYF,TGTGCCAGCAGCCGGGACAGGGTTGCCAACACCATATATTTT
TRBD1,TRBV6-5,14,TRBJ2-7,NA,CASRNPGQVGEQYF,TGTGCCAGCAGGAACCCGGGACAGGTTGGCGAGCAGTACTTC
TRBD1,TRBV30,12,TRBJ2-7,NA,CAFRDRTSEQYF,TGTGCCTTCCGGGACAGGACTTCTGAGCAGTACTTC
NA,TRBV9,14,TRBJ1-5,NA,CASSVGREGQPQHF,TGTGCCAGCAGCGTGGGCAGGGAAGGTCAGCCCCAGCATTTT
NA,TRBV7-6,14,TRBJ1-2,NA,CASSPEPEDYGYTF,TGTGCCAGCAGCCCCGAACCCGAGGACTATGGCTACACCTTC
NA,TRBV7-7,15,TRBJ2-1,NA,CASSLGEAPYNEQFF,TGTGCTAGCAGCTTAGGAGAGGCGCCATACAATGAGCAGTTCTTC